The 15 T cell receptor beta chains below were found in one sample sequenced in a study of control samples from healthy donors and cancer patients. Clones were read by immunoSEQ multiplex PCR, and TCRdb kept only the in-frame ones, dropping some. The table includes about 180,000 clones, almost 90% detected once. The specimen sequenced was blood. The source is a woman aged 45-59 years in good health.

The J gene is TRBJ1-2, the V gene TRBV15; 8 bases align to TRBD1. This CDR3 is built from 14 residues. Looked up from germline, CDR1 is LNHNV and CDR2 is YYDKDF (reference sequence). The V and J ends lost 7 bases and 5 bases, in that order; junction bases with no gene match: 9. Here the CDR3 DNA reads TGTGCCACCACCCCACAGGACAGGGTATATGGCTACACCTTC. Its translation: CATTPQDRVYGYTF.

The V call is TRBV5-1, the J call TRBJ2-7; 12 positions match TRBD1. Germline-derived CDR1 and CDR2 are SGHRS and YFSETQ. V shed 2 bases and J 3 bases; nucleotides not matched to a gene: 3. There are 15 residues in the CDR3. CDR3 loop: CASSFGTGGFYEQYF. CDR3 sequence (DNA): TGCGCCAGCAGCTTCGGGACAGGGGGCTTCTACGAGCAGTACTTC. Combining the CDR3 with reference TRBV5-1 and TRBJ2-7 gives the whole variable domain KAGVTQTPRYLIKTRGQQVTLSCSPISGHRSVSWYQQTPGQGLQFLFEYFSETQRNKGNFPGRFSGRQFSNSRSEMNVSTLELGDSALYLCASSFGTGGFYEQYFGPGTRLTVT.

The rearrangement joins TRBV7-2 to TRBJ2-3; D is unresolved. Trimming took 4 bases from V and 11 from J, leaving 16 bases between them. This CDR3 region has 13 residues. Germline V lookup: CDR1 SGHTA, CDR2 FQGNSA. This CDR3 reads CASSYIVDSQQYF. The CDR3 DNA reads as TGTGCCAGCAGCTATATCGTAGACTCCCAGCAGTATTTT.

The rearrangement joins TRBV10-3 to TRBJ1-1; a possible D gene is TRBD1 (5 bases). This CDR3 region has 10 residues. The germline CDR1 and CDR2 sequences are ENHRY and SYGVKD. Between the trimmed V and J ends, which lost 10 bases and 6 bases, there was a span of 9 bases. The CDR3 reads CATGHPEAFF. CDR3 coding DNA: TGTGCCACAGGACATCCTGAAGCTTTCTTT.

The chain uses TRBV10-1 and TRBJ1-2; 7 bases fit TRBD1. V shed 7 bases, J shed 0 bases, and the junction held 14 bases outside the gene matches. The germline gives CDR1 WNHNN, CDR2 SYGVQD (reference sequence). The CDR3 is 17 amino acids. CDR3 loop: CASNPSTGPYPNYGYTF. In DNA form, the CDR3 reads TGCGCCAGCAACCCATCGACAGGGCCATATCCTAACTATGGCTACACCTTC.

A few counts support this clone. The chain combines TRBV9 with TRBJ1-5, with TRBD1 matching 11 bases. The CDR3 is 16 residues long. Germline V gene lookup returns CDR1 SGDLS and CDR2 YYNGEE. With 4 bases clipped from V and 9 bases from J, the junction kept 12 bases outside the gene matches. CDR3 sequence reads: CASSPGQGALGRPQHF. CDR3 DNA sequence: TGTGCCAGCAGCCCAGGACAGGGGGCGTTAGGTAGGCCCCAGCATTTT.

This chain connects TRBV12-3 or TRBV12-4 to TRBJ2-7; D not resolved. Trimming stripped 3 bases from V and 2 bases from J, with 8 bases between. The CDR3 has 13 amino acids. The CDR3 loop reads CASSFDRAYEQYF. The CDR3 DNA reads as TGTGCCAGCAGTTTCGATAGGGCCTACGAGCAGTACTTC.

The chain recombines TRBV5-4 with TRBJ1-1; no definite D call. Trimming took 0 bases from V and 4 from J, leaving 13 bases between them. CDR1 and CDR2 from the germline V gene are SGHNT and YYREEE (reference sequence). The CDR3 has 15 residues. The CDR3 DNA follows: TGTGCCAGCAGCTTGGAAGGGTTGGCGGGCACTGAAGCTTTCTTT. Amino acids: CASSLEGLAGTEAFF.

The gene calls are TRBV23-1 and TRBJ1-6; TRBD1 matches 7 bases. TRBV23-1 is assigned to the ORF class and has an uncertain function. Losses at the gene ends were 6 bases for V and 9 bases for J; bases not matched to a gene: 14. CDR3 length: 16 amino acids. The CDR3 protein is CASSRPMTGKGSPLHF. In DNA, the CDR3 is TGCGCCAGCAGCCGCCCTATGACAGGGAAGGGTTCACCCCTCCACTTT.

The rearrangement uses TRBV9 and TRBJ1-1, with 8 bases fitting TRBD1. CDR1 SGDLS and CDR2 YYNGEE come from the germline V gene. The CDR3 covers 14 residues. J was trimmed by 5 bases and V by 4 bases; bases with no gene match: 7. The CDR3 is CASSPDRVRTEAFF. The CDR3 nucleotides read TGTGCCAGCAGCCCGGACAGGGTTCGGACTGAAGCTTTCTTT.

The gene calls are TRBV6-5 and TRBJ2-7; TRBD1 matches 10 bases. The CDR3 is made up of 14 amino acids. In germline, CDR1 is MNHEY, CDR2 SVGAGI. V lost 10 bases and J lost 6; bases outside the gene matches: 12. For the CDR3, the DNA is TGTGCCACCACGGGACAGGGGATGTTCGGCGAGCAGTACTTC. The encoded protein is CATTGQGMFGEQYF.

The sample holds a few counts of this clone. The chain recombines TRBV6-2 or TRBV6-3 with TRBJ2-5, with D perhaps being TRBD1 or TRBD2 (6 bases each). Trimming left V 6 bases short and J 9 bases short, with 11 bases between. Germline V gives CDR1 MNHEY, CDR2 SVGEGT. The CDR3 extends over 11 amino acids. The CDR3, as DNA: TGTGCCAGCAGCTTGAGGGGGGCCCAGTACTTC. Protein sequence: CASSLRGAQYF.

The table lists this clone with a count of one. This chain joins TRBV7-8 and TRBJ2-7; TRBD1 matches 11 bases. The junction had 5 bases not matched to a gene; V was cut back by 5 bases and J by 2 bases. CDR1 SGHVS and CDR2 FQNEAQ come from the germline V gene. CDR3 length: 15 amino acids. Here the CDR3 DNA reads TGTGCCAGCAGCCGGGACAGGGGGAACCCCTACGAGCAGTACTTC. Protein sequence: CASSRDRGNPYEQYF.

The J gene is TRBJ1-2, the V gene TRBV9; 7 bases align to TRBD1. Germline V gene lookup returns CDR1 SGDLS and CDR2 YYNGEE. The CDR3 consists of 15 residues. Trimming removed 4 bases from V and 2 bases from J; junction bases left unmatched: 8. CDR3 in amino acids: CASSPSTGSNYGYTF. CDR3 bases: TGTGCCAGCAGCCCCTCGACAGGGAGCAACTATGGCTACACCTTC.

The rearrangement links TRBV5-6 to TRBJ1-3, with 7 nucleotides matching TRBD1. The CDR3 runs 14 residues. Germline loops: CDR1 SGHDT, CDR2 YYEEEE. The ends lost 4 bases at V and 5 bases at J; junction bases unmatched: 6. The CDR3 DNA sequence: TGTGCCAGCAGCCTGGGGACAGAAAGAAACACCATATATTTT. Encoded protein: CASSLGTERNTIYF.